This TCR beta chain was identified during a study of a mutant IDH1 vaccine in newly diagnosed glioma. Produced via immunoSEQ multiplex PCR; TCRdb's table is partial and in-frame only. The sample records about 60,000 clones, roughly 76% being singletons. Turning to this clone: Its antigen is unidentified.

Documented time point: week 35, safety follow-up. Doses of 300 ug of mutant IDH1 20-mer peptide were given with topical imiquimod. J was trimmed by 4 bases and V by 3 bases; bases with no gene match: 7. Germline values: CDR1 LGHNA, CDR2 YNFKEQ. The CDR3 length is 15 residues. The V gene is TRBV4-2, the J gene TRBJ2-5; TRBD2 aligns across 8 bases. The sample in question was PBMCs, obtained from a glioma patient whose treatment included an IDH1 peptide vaccine. The sequence came from a man aged 35 to 55 with glioma. CDR3 in amino acids: CASSHGGGPGETQYF. The DNA for the CDR3 is TGTGCCAGCAGCCATGGCGGGGGGCCGGGAGAGACCCAGTACTTC.